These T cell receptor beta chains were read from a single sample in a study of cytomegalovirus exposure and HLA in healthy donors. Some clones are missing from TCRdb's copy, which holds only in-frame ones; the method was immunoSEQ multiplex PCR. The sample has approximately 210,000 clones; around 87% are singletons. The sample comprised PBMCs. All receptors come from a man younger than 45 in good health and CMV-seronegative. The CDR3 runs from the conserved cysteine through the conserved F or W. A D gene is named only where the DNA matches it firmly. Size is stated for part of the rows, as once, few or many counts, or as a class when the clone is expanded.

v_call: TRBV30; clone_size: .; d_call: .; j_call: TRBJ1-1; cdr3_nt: TGTGCCTGGAGCCAGGGAAGAGCTGAAGCTTTCTTT; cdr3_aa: CAWSQGRAEAFF
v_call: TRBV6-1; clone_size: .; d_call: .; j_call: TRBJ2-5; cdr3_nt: TGTGCCAGCAGCCCCTGGGGGCGAGGGGAAGAGACCCAGTACTTC; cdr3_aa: CASSPWGRGEETQYF
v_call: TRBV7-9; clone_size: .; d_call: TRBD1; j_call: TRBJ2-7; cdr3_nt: TGTGCCAGCAGCTTAGATGGGACAGGGACTTCCTACGAGCAGTACTTC; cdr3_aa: CASSLDGTGTSYEQYF
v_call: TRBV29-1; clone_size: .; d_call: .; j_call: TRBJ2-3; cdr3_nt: TGCAGCGTTGATTCAGGGTCAAAAGATACGCAGTATTTT; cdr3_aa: CSVDSGSKDTQYF
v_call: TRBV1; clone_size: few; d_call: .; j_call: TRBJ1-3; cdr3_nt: TGCACCAGCAGCCAAGCTCAGTCGGGGAATAGGGGGCTCTCTGGAAACACCATATATTTT; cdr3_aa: CTSSQAQSGNRGLSGNTIYF
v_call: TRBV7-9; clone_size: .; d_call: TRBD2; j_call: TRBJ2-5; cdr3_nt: TGTGCCAGCAGCTTAGCTAGCGGGGCTGAGACCCAGTACTTC; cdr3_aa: CASSLASGAETQYF
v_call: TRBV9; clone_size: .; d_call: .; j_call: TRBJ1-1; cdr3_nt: TGTGCCAGCAGCGTAGTGGGTTTGGGGGGAGGCACTGAAGCTTTCTTT; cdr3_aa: CASSVVGLGGGTEAFF
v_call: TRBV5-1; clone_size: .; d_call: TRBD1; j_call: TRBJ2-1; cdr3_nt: TGCGCCAGCAGGCAGGGACAGGGGGTGCGTACTGAGCAGTTCTTC; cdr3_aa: CASRQGQGVRTEQFF
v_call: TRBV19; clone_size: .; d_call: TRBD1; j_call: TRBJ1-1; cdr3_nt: TGTGCCAGTAGTCAGGACAGGGGGGTAATGAACACTGAAGCTTTCTTT; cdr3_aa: CASSQDRGVMNTEAFF
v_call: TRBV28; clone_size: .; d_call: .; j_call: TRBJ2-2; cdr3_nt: TGTGCCAGCAGCCCGAGGTTCGTGGGAGCGAACACCGGGGAGCTGTTTTTT; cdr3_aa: CASSPRFVGANTGELFF
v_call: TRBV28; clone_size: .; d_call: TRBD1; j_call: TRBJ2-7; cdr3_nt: TGTGCCAGCAGTTTCGCGGGGACAGGGGACGAGCAGTACTTC; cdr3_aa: CASSFAGTGDEQYF
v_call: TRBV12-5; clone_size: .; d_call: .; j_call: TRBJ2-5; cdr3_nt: TGTGCTAGCTCTCCTGAGGAAGAGACCCAGTACTTC; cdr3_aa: CASSPEEETQYF
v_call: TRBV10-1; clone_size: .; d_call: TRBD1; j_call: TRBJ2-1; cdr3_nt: TGCGCCAGCAGTGCAGGGGGCGGCTACAATGAGCAGTTCTTC; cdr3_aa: CASSAGGGYNEQFF
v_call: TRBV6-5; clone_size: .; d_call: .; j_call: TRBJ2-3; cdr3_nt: TGTGCCAGCAGACCCGGCGGGGTATCAGATACGCAGTATTTT; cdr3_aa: CASRPGGVSDTQYF
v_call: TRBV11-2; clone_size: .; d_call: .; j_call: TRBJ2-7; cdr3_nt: TGTGCCAGCAGTTTTAGCGGAGGATCCTACGAGCAGTACTTC; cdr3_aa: CASSFSGGSYEQYF
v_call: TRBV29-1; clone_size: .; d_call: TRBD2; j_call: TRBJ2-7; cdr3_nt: TGCAGCGTTGGACTAGCGGTTGGCTACGAGCAGTACTTC; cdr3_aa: CSVGLAVGYEQYF
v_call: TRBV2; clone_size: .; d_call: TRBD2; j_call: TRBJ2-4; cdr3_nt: TGTGCCAGCAGTGAACCCCCTAGCGGGGGGGGGAACAGTCAGTACTTC; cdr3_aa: CASSEPPSGGGNSQYF
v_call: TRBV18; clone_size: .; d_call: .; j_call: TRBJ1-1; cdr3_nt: TGTGCCAGCTCACCACGAGGAGGCGGGAACACTGAAGCTTTCTTT; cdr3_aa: CASSPRGGGNTEAFF
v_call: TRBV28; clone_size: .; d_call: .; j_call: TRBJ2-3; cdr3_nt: TGTGCCAGCAGCACAGGGTACGGGGCAGATACGCAGTATTTT; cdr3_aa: CASSTGYGADTQYF
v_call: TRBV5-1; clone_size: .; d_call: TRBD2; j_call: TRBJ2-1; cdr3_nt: TGCGCCAGCAGCTCAACTAGCGGGAGGTTGGATGAGCAGTTCTTC; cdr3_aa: CASSSTSGRLDEQFF
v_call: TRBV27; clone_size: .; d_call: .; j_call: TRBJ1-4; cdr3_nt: TGTGCCAGCAGTTTCAACCCGAGAGCTAATGAAAAACTGTTTTTT; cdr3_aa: CASSFNPRANEKLFF
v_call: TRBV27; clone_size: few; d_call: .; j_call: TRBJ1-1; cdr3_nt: TGTGCCAGCAGTTTACAGTCGAACACTGAAGCTTTCTTT; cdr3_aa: CASSLQSNTEAFF
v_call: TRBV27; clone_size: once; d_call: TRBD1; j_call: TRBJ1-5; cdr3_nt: TGTGCCAGCAGTTTAAGAGGGAACAGGGGGTTTGGAAATCAGCCCCAGCATTTT; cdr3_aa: CASSLRGNRGFGNQPQHF
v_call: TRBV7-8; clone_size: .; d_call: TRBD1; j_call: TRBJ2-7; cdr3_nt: TGTGCCAGCAGCTTAGCGGGGACAGGACTTTACGAGCAGTACTTC; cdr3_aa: CASSLAGTGLYEQYF
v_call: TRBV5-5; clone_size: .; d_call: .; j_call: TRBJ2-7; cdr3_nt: TGTGCCAGCAGCTTGGGACCAGACTATTCTTACGAGCAGTACTTC; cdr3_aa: CASSLGPDYSYEQYF
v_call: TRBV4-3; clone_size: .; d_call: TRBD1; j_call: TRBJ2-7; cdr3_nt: TGCGCCAGCAGCCAGATACCGGGACAGGGGGTCTACGAGCAGTACTTC; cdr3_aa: CASSQIPGQGVYEQYF
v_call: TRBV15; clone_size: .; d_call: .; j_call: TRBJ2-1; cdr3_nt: TGTGCCACCAGCAGCCGGAGGGGGGGCGGGTTCACAACAGGTGAGCAGTTCTTC; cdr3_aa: CATSSRRGGGFTTGEQFF
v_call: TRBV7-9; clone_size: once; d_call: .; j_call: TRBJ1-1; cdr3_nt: TGTGCCAGCAGCTTAGGAGGAATAATTGGAGAGAACACTGAAGCTTTCTTT; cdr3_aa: CASSLGGIIGENTEAFF
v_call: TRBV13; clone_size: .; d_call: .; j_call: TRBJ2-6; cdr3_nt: TGTGCCAGCAGCTTAAATCGGGACGTCCTGACTTTC; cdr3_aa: CASSLNRDVLTF
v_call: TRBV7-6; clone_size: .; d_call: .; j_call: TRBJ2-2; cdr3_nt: TGTGCCAGCAGCTTAGCGGGAGGTGCCGGGGAGCTGTTTTTT; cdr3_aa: CASSLAGGAGELFF
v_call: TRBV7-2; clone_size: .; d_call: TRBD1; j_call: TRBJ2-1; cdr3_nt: TGTGCCAGCAGCTCGCGACAGGGGTCCTCCTACAATGAGCAGTTCTTC; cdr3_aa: CASSSRQGSSYNEQFF
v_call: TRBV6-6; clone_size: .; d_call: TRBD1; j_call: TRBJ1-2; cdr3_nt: TGTGCCAGCAGGCCGACAGGGCACAACTATGGCTACACCTTC; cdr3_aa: CASRPTGHNYGYTF
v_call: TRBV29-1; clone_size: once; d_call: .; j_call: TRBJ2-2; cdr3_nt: TGCAGCGTTGGGGGGGACACCGGGGAGCTGTTTTTT; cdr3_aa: CSVGGDTGELFF
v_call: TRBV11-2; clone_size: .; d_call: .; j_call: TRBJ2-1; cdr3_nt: TGTGCCAGCAGGGGTGACAACGGGCAGTTCTTC; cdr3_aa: CASRGDNGQFF
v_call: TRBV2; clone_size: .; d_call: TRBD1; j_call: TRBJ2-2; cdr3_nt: TGTGCCAGCAGCGGACAGGGGGCGAACACCGGGGAGCTGTTTTTT; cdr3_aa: CASSGQGANTGELFF
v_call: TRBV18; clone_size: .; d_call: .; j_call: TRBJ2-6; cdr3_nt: TGTGCCAGCTCACCAGGGGCAGTCTCTGGGGCCAACGTCCTGACTTTC; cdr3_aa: CASSPGAVSGANVLTF
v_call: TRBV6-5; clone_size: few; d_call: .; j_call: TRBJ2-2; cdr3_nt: TGTGCTACGGGTGGATCCTATTATGGCGGGGAGCTGTTTTTT; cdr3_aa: CATGGSYYGGELFF
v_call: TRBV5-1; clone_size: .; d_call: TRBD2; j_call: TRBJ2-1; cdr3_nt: TGCGCCAGCAGCTTGGACCTAGCGGAGGGGAATGAGCAGTTCTTC; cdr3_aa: CASSLDLAEGNEQFF
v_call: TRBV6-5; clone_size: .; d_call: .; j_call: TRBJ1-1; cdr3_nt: TGTGCCAGCAGTGAACAGGGTGCGAACACTGAAGCTTTCTTT; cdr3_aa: CASSEQGANTEAFF
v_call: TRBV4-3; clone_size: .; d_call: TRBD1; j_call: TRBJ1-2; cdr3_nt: TGCGCCAGCAGCCAGGAAAAAACAGGGGCAGGCACCTTC; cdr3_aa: CASSQEKTGAGTF
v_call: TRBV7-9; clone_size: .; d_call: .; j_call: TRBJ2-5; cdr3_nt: TGTGCCAGCAGCCCCCCCAACTTCCAAGAGACCCAGTACTTC; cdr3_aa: CASSPPNFQETQYF